The rows below give T cell receptor beta chains drawn from one sample of a study of T cells in Graves' hyperthyroidism and ophthalmopathy. MiXCR, applied by TCRdb to the multiplex PCR reads, yields one record per CDR3 protein. The sample has approximately 330,000 distinct CDR3 sequences; around 13% are singletons. The specimen was blood. Receptor source: a woman between 40 and 55 years old with Graves' ophthalmopathy. Both conserved end residues are part of each CDR3. A D gene is named only where the DNA matches it firmly. Part of the rows lack a size; the others show once, few, many or a class for expanded clones.

many,.,TRBJ2-3,TRBV7-8,CASSLGAGGLNTQYF,TGTGCCAGCAGCTTAGGTGCTGGGGGGCTGAATACGCAGTATTTT
many,TRBD2,TRBJ2-5,TRBV16,CASSQYRLAEQETQYF,TGTGCCAGCAGCCAATACAGACTAGCGGAACAAGAGACCCAGTACTTC
many,TRBD1,TRBJ2-7,TRBV9,CASSVADAARGPAEQYF,TGTGCCAGCAGCGTAGCAGACGCCGCCAGGGGGCCTGCCGAGCAGTACTTC
.,.,TRBJ1-5,TRBV19,CASSIQLPYSNQPQHF,TGTGCCAGTAGTATTCAGCTACCCTATAGCAATCAGCCCCAGCATTTT
few,.,TRBJ1-2,TRBV19,CATEALGYGYTF,TGTGCGACTGAAGCTCTGGGCTATGGCTACACCTTC
many,TRBD1,TRBJ1-5,TRBV6-1,CASSDSGGADGPQHF,TGTGCCAGCAGTGACTCAGGGGGCGCGGATGGGCCCCAGCATTTT
many,.,TRBJ2-1,TRBV3-1,CASTSTRSSYNEQFF,TGTGCCAGCACCTCGACCCGGAGCTCCTACAATGAGCAGTTCTTC
many,TRBD2,TRBJ2-7,TRBV27,CASSLGGKNYEQYF,TGTGCCAGCAGTTTGGGAGGGAAAAACTACGAGCAGTACTTC
.,TRBD1,TRBJ2-5,TRBV3-1,CASSQGYRGETQYF,TGTGCCAGCAGCCAAGGGTACAGGGGGGAGACCCAGTACTTC
many,.,TRBJ2-7,TRBV29-1,CSVLTGVYEQYF,TGCAGCGTGCTAACCGGGGTTTACGAGCAGTACTTC
few,.,TRBJ2-7,TRBV7-2,CASSRIRYEQYF,TGTGCCAGCAGCAGGATCCGATACGAGCAGTACTTC
few,.,TRBJ1-4,TRBV19,CASSLDQEEKLFF,TGTGCCAGTAGTTTGGACCAGGAGGAAAAACTGTTTTTT
.,TRBD2,TRBJ2-5,TRBV19,CASSRGGSRGETQYF,TGTGCCAGTAGTCGCGGGGGGAGCCGAGGGGAGACCCAGTACTTC
many,.,TRBJ2-3,TRBV10-2,CASRAGASITDTQYF,TGCGCCAGCAGGGCAGGGGCGAGTATAACAGATACGCAGTATTTT
few,.,TRBJ1-3,TRBV15,CATSRGPGEGNTIYF,TGTGCCACCAGCAGAGGCCCAGGGGAAGGAAACACCATATATTTT
many,.,TRBJ1-4,TRBV7-9,CASSLAGTEKLFF,TGTGCCAGCAGCTTAGCAGGGACGGAAAAACTGTTTTTT
many,TRBD1,TRBJ1-1,TRBV5-1,CASSAITGGNTEAFF,TGCGCCAGCAGCGCTATAACAGGGGGCAACACTGAAGCTTTCTTT
few,.,TRBJ1-2,TRBV3-1,CASSPRGVGYGYTF,TGTGCCAGCAGTCCAAGGGGAGTAGGGTATGGCTACACCTTC
many,.,TRBJ1-4,TRBV10-3,CAIGAQDAEEKLFF,TGTGCCATCGGGGCCCAGGACGCTGAGGAAAAACTGTTTTTT
.,.,TRBJ1-3,TRBV18,CASSPSPPSSGNTIYF,TGTGCCAGCTCACCAAGCCCCCCGAGCTCTGGAAACACCATATATTTT
few,.,TRBJ2-6,TRBV7-9,CASSLDRVSGANVLTF,TGTGCCAGCAGCTTAGACAGGGTCTCTGGGGCCAACGTCCTGACTTTC
.,.,TRBJ2-3,TRBV11-2,CASSPHLGRTDTQYF,TGTGCCAGCAGCCCTCATCTAGGACGAACAGATACGCAGTATTTT
few,.,TRBJ2-7,TRBV4-2,CASSQDGPIYEQYF,TGTGCCAGCAGCCAAGATGGTCCCATCTACGAGCAGTACTTC
many,.,TRBJ2-3,TRBV25-1,CASSEFGRQSLTDTQYF,TGTGCCAGCAGTGAATTTGGCCGTCAATCACTCACAGATACGCAGTATTTT
.,.,TRBJ2-1,TRBV7-8,CASSLAGYLKEQFF,TGTGCCAGCAGCTTAGCCGGGTACCTTAAGGAGCAGTTCTTC
many,.,TRBJ1-2,TRBV20-1,CSAMGINYGYTF,TGCAGTGCTATGGGCATTAACTATGGCTACACCTTC
many,.,TRBJ2-7,TRBV11-3,CASSLEWSNVYEQYF,TGTGCCAGCAGCTTAGAATGGAGTAATGTCTACGAGCAGTACTTC
many,TRBD2,TRBJ2-1,TRBV2,CASSETSGISSYNEQFF,TGTGCCAGCAGTGAGACTAGCGGGATAAGCTCCTACAATGAGCAGTTCTTC
many,.,TRBJ1-1,TRBV7-9,CASTGEGSTEAFF,TGTGCCAGCACCGGCGAGGGTAGCACTGAAGCTTTCTTT
many,.,TRBJ2-7,TRBV29-1,CSGRKSYEQYF,TGCAGCGGACGAAAAAGCTACGAGCAGTACTTC
.,.,TRBJ2-1,TRBV18,CARYPLWTRYNEQFF,TGTGCCAGATATCCCCTCTGGACTCGCTACAATGAGCAGTTCTTC
few,.,TRBJ2-1,TRBV25-1,CASSRGSIGTRLKHNEQFF,TGTGCCAGCAGTCGGGGGAGTATCGGGACCCGACTTAAACACAATGAGCAGTTCTTC
many,TRBD2,TRBJ2-1,TRBV12-3/TRBV12-4,CASSFRLAGGSYNEQFF,TGTGCCAGCAGTTTTAGGCTAGCGGGAGGGTCCTACAATGAGCAGTTCTTC
many,.,TRBJ2-5,TRBV11-2,CASSLGGDIYF,TGTGCCAGCAGCTTAGGGGGGGACATTTACTTC
.,.,TRBJ2-2,TRBV7-9,CASNHLLTGPSYTGELFF,TGTGCCAGCAACCACCTTCTTACAGGGCCTAGTTACACCGGGGAGCTGTTTTTT
many,.,TRBJ1-5,TRBV6-1,CASSLVSNQPQHF,TGTGCCAGCTCTCTGGTCAGCAATCAGCCCCAGCATTTT
many,TRBD2,TRBJ2-1,TRBV20-1,CSAATAGGSNEQFF,TGCAGTGCTGCGACAGCGGGAGGGAGCAATGAGCAGTTCTTC
.,TRBD2,TRBJ2-3,TRBV18,CASSLIGAGWGDTQYF,TGTGCCAGCTCACTGATCGGAGCGGGATGGGGAGATACGCAGTATTTT
many,.,TRBJ2-1,TRBV27,CASSRTWGFYNEQFF,TGTGCCAGCAGCCGAACGTGGGGCTTTTACAATGAGCAGTTCTTC
many,.,TRBJ1-5,TRBV28,CASRANQPQHF,TGTGCCAGCAGGGCCAATCAGCCCCAGCATTTT
many,TRBD1,TRBJ1-3,TRBV15,CATQGGGGNTIYF,TGTGCCACGCAGGGGGGAGGCGGAAACACCATATATTTT
many,.,TRBJ1-1,TRBV4-1,CASSQDGHPNTEAFF,TGCGCCAGCAGCCAAGATGGACACCCGAACACTGAAGCTTTCTTT
many,TRBD1,TRBJ1-4,TRBV24-1,CATSERTGGEKLFF,TGTGCCACCAGTGAACGTACAGGGGGCGAAAAACTGTTTTTT
many,.,TRBJ1-1,TRBV6-1,CASSYGAGSIGTEAFF,TGTGCCAGCAGTTATGGGGCAGGGAGTATTGGTACTGAAGCTTTCTTT
.,.,TRBJ1-6,TRBV7-9,CASSPGEYRTGITNDSPLHF,TGTGCCAGCAGCCCAGGGGAGTACAGGACGGGCATAACGAACGATTCACCCCTCCACTTT
.,.,TRBJ2-1,TRBV4-1,CASSLSGRGETQFF,TGCGCCAGCAGCCTGTCCGGCAGGGGGGAGACCCAGTTCTTC
many,.,TRBJ2-5,TRBV10-1,CASSSRFGQETQYF,TGCGCCAGCAGTTCTCGCTTTGGCCAAGAGACCCAGTACTTC
few,TRBD1,TRBJ1-1,TRBV4-2,CASSHGQGTEAFF,TGTGCCAGCAGCCACGGACAGGGCACTGAAGCTTTCTTT
.,.,TRBJ1-1,TRBV15,CATSRGRMNTEAFF,TGTGCCACCAGCAGAGGACGGATGAACACTGAAGCTTTCTTT
many,.,TRBJ2-3,TRBV10-3,CAISETPPGAPTDTQYF,TGTGCCATCAGTGAGACCCCCCCAGGGGCTCCGACAGATACGCAGTATTTT
many,.,TRBJ1-1,TRBV29-1,CSVAPRNGVAFF,TGCAGCGTTGCCCCTCGGAACGGAGTAGCTTTCTTT
.,TRBD2,TRBJ2-1,TRBV19,CASSPGLAGEWTEQFF,TGTGCCAGTAGTCCCGGACTAGCGGGAGAGTGGACTGAGCAGTTCTTC
few,.,TRBJ1-4,TRBV19,CASSNSINEKLFF,TGTGCCAGTAGTAACTCGATTAATGAAAAACTGTTTTTT
many,TRBD1,TRBJ1-1,TRBV11-3,CASSPIGQGVENTEAFF,TGTGCCAGCAGCCCGATCGGACAGGGTGTAGAAAACACTGAAGCTTTCTTT
.,TRBD1,TRBJ2-5,TRBV19,CASGQAAYETQYF,TGTGCCAGTGGACAGGCGGCGTACGAGACCCAGTACTTC
few,TRBD2,TRBJ2-7,TRBV4-1,CASSQPGLEIYEQYF,TGCGCCAGCAGCCAGCCGGGACTAGAGATCTACGAGCAGTACTTC
many,.,TRBJ1-4,TRBV7-6,CASSLEGNEKLFF,TGTGCCAGCAGCTTAGAAGGAAATGAAAAACTGTTTTTT
many,.,TRBJ2-1,TRBV12-3/TRBV12-4,CASSVRQINEQFF,TGTGCCAGCAGTGTTCGACAGATTAATGAGCAGTTCTTC
.,TRBD1,TRBJ2-1,TRBV18,CASSPPGTVGEQFF,TGTGCCAGCTCACCACCCGGGACAGTCGGTGAGCAGTTCTTC
many,.,TRBJ1-1,TRBV18,CASSTKNTEAFF,TGTGCCAGCTCAACTAAGAACACTGAAGCTTTCTTT